A single sample gave rise to the 22 T cell receptor beta chains below, sequenced in a study of shared clonotypes between healthy human individuals. Only in-frame clones appear in the TCRdb table, and some are missing; sequencing was by immunoSEQ multiplex PCR. This repertoire shows roughly 500,000 clones, about 76% found once; its top ten account for over 10%. The sequenced sample consisted of PBMCs. The receptors originated from a woman aged 40 to 50 in good health. Some clones in this sample may be carry-over from other donors' samples.

The rearrangement joins TRBV9 to TRBJ2-3, with TRBD1 matching over 7 bases. The CDR3 sequence is 15 residues long. In germline, CDR1 is SGDLS, CDR2 YYNGEE. Trimming removed 3 bases from V and 2 bases from J; junction bases left unmatched: 6. The CDR3 reads CASSAPGQPTDTQYF. The CDR3 DNA sequence: TGTGCCAGCAGCGCGCCGGGACAGCCCACAGATACGCAGTATTTT. The whole variable domain, remainder taken from reference TRBV9 and TRBJ2-3, is DSGVTQTPKHLITATGQRVTLRCSPRSGDLSVYWYQQSLDQGLQFLIQYYNGEERAKGNILERFSAQQFPDLHSELNLSSLELGDSALYFCASSAPGQPTDTQYFGPGTRLTVL.

The chain employs TRBV7-8 and TRBJ2-3; a weak D match, TRBD2 (5 bases). CDR1 and CDR2 (germline): SGHVS, FQNEAQ. V was pared by 2 bases and J by 6 bases, with 33 bases between. The CDR3 has 21 residues. This CDR3 is CASSLRATATVGLANGDTQYF. In nucleotides, the CDR3 is TGTGCCAGCAGCTTACGGGCCACAGCTACTGTGGGTCTAGCCAACGGGGATACGCAGTATTTT.

V gene TRBV6-5 combines with J gene TRBJ1-1; 9 bases align to TRBD1. There are 14 residues in the CDR3. V was pared by 6 bases and J by 7 bases, with 9 bases of the junction left unmatched. Germline CDR1 reads MNHEY; CDR2 reads SVGAGI. CDR3 sequence: CASSWTGDDGEAFF. The CDR3 DNA reads TGTGCCAGCAGCTGGACAGGGGATGACGGTGAAGCTTTCTTT.

This sequence joins TRBV5-1 and TRBJ2-1; 12 bases agree with TRBD2. The CDR3 covers 19 residues. Germline assignment: CDR1 SGHRS and CDR2 YFSETQ. V dropped 0 bases and J dropped 0; count of bases not matched to a gene: 7. Written as DNA, the CDR3 is TGCGCCAGCAGCTTGGTGGGGACTAGCGGGCCCCCCTCCTACAATGAGCAGTTCTTC. Translating gives CASSLVGTSGPPSYNEQFF.

The chain joins TRBV18 to TRBJ2-5; D gene uncertain. V shed 2 bases and J shed 0 bases, with 1 base lying between them. Germline CDR1 is KGHSH and CDR2 is LQKENI. The CDR3 is 12 residues long. CDR3 loop: CASSPDQETQYF. CDR3 bases: TGTGCCAGCTCACCAGACCAAGAGACCCAGTACTTC. The full variable domain, completed using reference TRBV18 and TRBJ2-5, is NAGVMQNPRHLVRRRGQEARLRCSPMKGHSHVYWYRQLPEEGLKFMVYLQKENIIDESGMPKERFSAEFPKEGPSILRIQQVVRGDSAAYFCASSPDQETQYFGPGTRLLVL.

This clone has more than one count but fewer than ten. The chain couples TRBV5-5 to TRBJ1-1; no clear D gene. V lost 2 bases to trimming and J lost 0 bases, with 8 bases between them. CDR3 length: 14 amino acids. Germline loops: CDR1 SGHKS, CDR2 YYEKEE (reference sequence). CDR3 DNA: TGTGCCAGCAGCTTCTACAGCATGAACACTGAAGCTTTCTTT. Its translation: CASSFYSMNTEAFF. Filled out from reference TRBV5-5 and TRBJ1-1, the complete variable domain reads DAGVTQSPTHLIKTRGQQVTLRCSPISGHKSVSWYQQVLGQGPQFIFQYYEKEERGRGNFPDRFSARQFPNYSSELNVNALLLGDSALYLCASSFYSMNTEAFFGQGTRLTVV.

This chain uses TRBV20-1 with TRBJ1-6; unclear D gene. The CDR3 covers 11 residues. CDR1 is DFQATT, CDR2 SNEGSKA, per germline (reference sequence). V was pared by 5 bases and J by 10 bases, with 9 bases between. The DNA for the CDR3 is TGCAGTGCTTTACTTGGGTCACCCCTCCACTTT. It yields the protein CSALLGSPLHF.

This clone turned up a few times. V gene TRBV7-9 combines with J gene TRBJ2-7, with unresolved D. V was clipped by 1 base and J by 6 bases, with 10 bases between them. The V gene's germline CDR1 is SEHNR and CDR2 FQNEAQ (reference sequence). This CDR3 is 13 amino acids long. CDR3 amino acids: CASSLEDLSEQYF. The CDR3 nucleotides are TGTGCCAGCAGCTTAGAGGACCTCTCCGAGCAGTACTTC.

The chain couples TRBV5-1 to TRBJ2-3; D is perhaps TRBD2 (6 bases). Germline V gene sequence: CDR1 SGHRS, CDR2 YFSETQ. The CDR3 is made up of 18 amino acids. Trimming shortened V by 0 bases and J by 0 bases, and 17 bases separated the two germline ends. CDR3: CASSLARGGGTSTDTQYF. CDR3 sequence (DNA): TGCGCCAGCAGCTTGGCGCGGGGCGGCGGGACTAGCACAGATACGCAGTATTTT.

The chain recombines TRBV23-1 with TRBJ2-2, with 9 bases matching TRBD1. TRBV23-1 is an ORF, with its function uncertain. The length of the CDR3 is 17 residues. The V and J ends lost 0 bases and 7 bases, in that order; junction bases with no gene match: 9. CDR3 nucleotide sequence: TGCGCCAGCAGTCAATCGAACTTGGGACAGGGCATCGGGGAGCTGTTTTTT. It specifies CASSQSNLGQGIGELFF.

This clone was counted once. CDR3 nucleotides: TGTGCCAGCTATGATAGAGGTAGGACTAATGAAAAACTGTTTTTT. It codes for CASYDRGRTNEKLFF. The chain employs TRBV6-9 and TRBJ1-4; D call uncertain. Germline CDR1 reads MNHGY; CDR2 reads SVAAGI. The ends were cut back, 8 bases at V and 2 bases at J, with 15 bases in the middle. The CDR3 is 15 residues long.

The chain carries TRBV7-7 and TRBJ2-5; no definite D call. V dropped 5 bases and J dropped 1 base, with 11 bases sitting between them. The length of the CDR3 is 14 residues. Germline V lookup: CDR1 SSHAT, CDR2 FNYEAQ (reference sequence). In DNA, the CDR3 is TGTGCCAGCAGCCCCAACCGCGCCCAAGAGACCCAGTACTTC. Its protein product is CASSPNRAQETQYF.

V and J are TRBV30 and TRBJ2-2; 12 positions agree with TRBD2. Germline loops: CDR1 GTSNPN, CDR2 SVGIG (reference sequence). The V segment lost 1 base and the J segment 0 bases; nucleotides outside the gene matches: 12. The CDR3 covers 20 residues. The CDR3 sequence is CAWSALVGTSGYSNTGELFF. The CDR3 DNA reads as TGTGCCTGGAGTGCCCTGGTAGGGACTAGCGGGTACTCGAACACCGGGGAGCTGTTTTTT.

J is TRBJ2-7 and V is TRBV4-1; D gene uncertain. V lost 0 bases and J 0 bases, leaving 9 bases between the germline ends. The length of the CDR3 is 15 residues. CDR1 and CDR2 (germline): MGHRA, YSYEKL. The CDR3 loop is CASSQDGSYSYEQYF. CDR3 nucleotide sequence: TGCGCCAGCAGCCAAGATGGATCCTACTCCTACGAGCAGTACTTC.

CDR3 in amino acids: CASSLTGVYTDTQYF. CDR3 nucleotides: TGTGCCAGCAGCCTGACAGGGGTCTACACAGATACGCAGTATTTT. The rearrangement uses TRBV11-2 and TRBJ2-3; 8 nucleotides line up with TRBD1. Germline V lookup: CDR1 SGHAT, CDR2 FQNNGV. V was clipped by 5 bases and J by 2 bases; unmatched bases: 6. CDR3 length: 15 residues.

The chain is built from TRBV5-6 and TRBJ2-1, with D perhaps TRBD1 (7 bases). Germline V gene lookup returns CDR1 SGHDT and CDR2 YYEEEE. Trimming shortened V by 4 bases and J by 9 bases, and 11 bases separated the two germline ends. The CDR3 spans 12 residues. CDR3 bases: TGTGCCAGCAGCGGGCAGGGGGGTGAGCAGTTCTTC. Translating gives CASSGQGGEQFF.

The J gene is TRBJ2-1, the V gene TRBV11-2; D is uncertain. The CDR3 runs to 15 residues. Germline V gene data show CDR1 as SGHAT and CDR2 as FQNNGV. Trimming cost V 3 bases and J 2 bases, with 11 bases left between them. The CDR3, as DNA: TGTGCCAGCAGCTTTGAGGTACTTACCTACAATGAGCAGTTCTTC. Amino acids: CASSFEVLTYNEQFF.

V gene TRBV7-9 combines with J gene TRBJ2-5, with D possibly being TRBD1 (5 bases). The better agreement between TRBJ2-7 and the DNA end casts doubt on the J call. Germline CDR1 and CDR2: SEHNR and FQNEAQ (reference sequence). The CDR3 loop spans 13 amino acids. The CDR3 DNA follows: TGTGCCAGCAGCTTAGACCCCCAGGGCGAGCAGTACTTC. Its translation is CASSLDPQGEQYF.

The genes are TRBV6-5 and TRBJ1-5; no clear D gene. V was clipped by 2 bases and J by 0 bases, with 11 bases between them. The length of the CDR3 is 16 residues. Looked up from germline, CDR1 is MNHEY and CDR2 is SVGAGI. CDR3 coding DNA: TGTGCCAGCAGTTACAGCGGAGCCCTTAGCAATCAGCCCCAGCATTTT. It specifies CASSYSGALSNQPQHF.

The chain couples TRBV9 to TRBJ1-1, with 7 nucleotides matching TRBD1. Germline V gives CDR1 SGDLS, CDR2 YYNGEE. The CDR3 contains 16 residues. Losses at the gene ends were 5 bases for V and 6 bases for J; bases not matched to a gene: 16. CDR3 in amino acids: CASSSQGGIRGAEAFF. The DNA for the CDR3 is TGTGCCAGCAGTTCTCAGGGGGGTATTAGGGGCGCTGAAGCTTTCTTT. Looking up the rest from reference TRBV9 and TRBJ1-1 gives the full variable domain: DSGVTQTPKHLITATGQRVTLRCSPRSGDLSVYWYQQSLDQGLQFLIQYYNGEERAKGNILERFSAQQFPDLHSELNLSSLELGDSALYFCASSSQGGIRGAEAFFGQGTRLTVV.

The V gene is TRBV30, the J gene TRBJ1-1; TRBD1 matches at 7 bases. Trimming cost V 5 bases and J 6 bases; bases outside gene matches: 3. Germline V gives CDR1 GTSNPN, CDR2 SVGIG (reference sequence). The CDR3 covers 11 residues. Here the CDR3 reads CAWGQESEAFF. As DNA, the CDR3 is TGTGCCTGGGGACAGGAGTCTGAAGCTTTCTTT.

This chain joins TRBV13 and TRBJ2-7; 12 nucleotides line up with TRBD2. V was pared by 0 bases and J by 7 bases, with 4 bases of the junction left unmatched. Germline lookup yields CDR1 PRHDT and CDR2 FYEKMQ (reference sequence). This CDR3 is 15 amino acids long. In DNA form, the CDR3 reads TGTGCCAGCAGCTTAGGCCGTCTAGCGGGAGGGGAGCAGTACTTC. Its protein product is CASSLGRLAGGEQYF.